A single sample gave rise to the 26 T cell receptor beta chains below, sequenced in a study of spatial heterogeneity in lung cancer. Time point here: sample taken at primary tumor resection. Frozen PBMC, nontumor lung or tumor provided whole RNA, which was sequenced unsorted. A single record per CDR3 protein comes from TCRdb applying MiXCR to the 5' RACE reads. This table holds about 92,000 distinct CDR3 sequences, about an eighth found once. The sequenced sample was PBMCs, obtained at surgery. Every receptor here comes from a male donor with early-stage non-small cell lung cancer.

There are a few counts of this clonotype. The rearrangement uses TRBV20-1 and TRBJ1-6; D unclear. Trimming cost V 2 bases and J 5 bases, with 7 bases left between them. Germline CDR1 reads DFQATT; CDR2 reads SNEGSKA (reference sequence). This CDR3 region has 13 residues. The CDR3 coding sequence is TGCAGTGCTAGACCGGCAGATAATTCACCCCTCCACTTT. Its translation: CSARPADNSPLHF.

This clonotype counts as medium-sized. V gene TRBV7-2 combines with J gene TRBJ2-1; TRBD1 or TRBD2 may be the D gene (5 bases each). The CDR3 is made up of 14 amino acids. V was pared by 4 bases and J by 9 bases, with 16 bases between. Germline V gene sequence: CDR1 SGHTA, CDR2 FQGNSA. The chain's CDR3 is CASSSPGGFGEQFF. The CDR3 DNA reads as TGTGCCAGCAGCTCGCCTGGGGGATTCGGTGAGCAGTTCTTC.

The sample holds a few counts of this clonotype. V and J are TRBV12-3 or TRBV12-4 and TRBJ1-3; a possible D gene is TRBD1 (5 bases). This CDR3 is built from 14 residues. Trimming took off 6 bases at V and 4 bases at J, with 13 bases between the two ends. The CDR3 loop is CASSPGDGGNTIYF. As DNA, the CDR3 is TGTGCCAGCAGCCCGGGGGATGGCGGAAACACCATATATTTT.

This clonotype has more than one count but fewer than ten. This sequence joins TRBV12-3 or TRBV12-4 and TRBJ2-7; 7 bases agree with TRBD2. The CDR3 extends over 14 amino acids. Trimming cost V 5 bases and J 5 bases; bases outside gene matches: 9. CDR3 protein: CASSPSAGRDEQYF. As DNA, the CDR3 is TGTGCCAGCAGTCCCTCAGCGGGGCGCGACGAGCAGTACTTC.

This clonotype was seen a few times. The chain has TRBV4-3 and TRBJ2-2; D gene ambiguous. This CDR3 has 16 residues. Germline CDR1 and CDR2: LGHNA and YSLEER. The germline V and J ends were trimmed by 0 bases and 4 bases, with 12 bases remaining between them. The CDR3 bases are TGCGCCAGCAGCCAAGATCCGCAAGGGTTCACCGGGGAGCTGTTTTTT. The encoded protein is CASSQDPQGFTGELFF.

This chain joins TRBV7-9 and TRBJ2-5; 8 bases agree with TRBD1. Germline values: CDR1 SEHNR, CDR2 FQNEAQ (reference sequence). V dropped 1 base and J dropped 1; count of bases not matched to a gene: 11. The CDR3 is 18 amino acids. The CDR3 sequence is CASSLDDYRDRTQETQYF. The CDR3 coding sequence is TGTGCCAGCAGCTTAGACGATTACCGGGACAGGACCCAAGAGACCCAGTACTTC.

The rearrangement links TRBV10-3 to TRBJ2-7; 7 bases fit TRBD2. The V gene's germline CDR1 is ENHRY and CDR2 SYGVKD. The CDR3 spans 14 residues. Trimming removed 2 bases from V and 1 base from J; junction bases left unmatched: 2. The CDR3 spells CAISEQGGSYEQYF. The CDR3 DNA is TGTGCCATCAGTGAGCAGGGAGGGTCCTACGAGCAGTACTTC.

The chain joins TRBV10-3 to TRBJ2-7; D unresolved. The V gene's germline CDR1 is ENHRY and CDR2 SYGVKD. V dropped 9 bases and J dropped 2 bases, with 17 bases sitting between them. This CDR3 region has 14 residues. Written as DNA, the CDR3 is TGTGCCATTGCTCGGCTATCTAAGGCCTACGAGCAGTACTTC. Encoded protein: CAIARLSKAYEQYF.

This clonotype occurred a few times. The chain links TRBV28 to TRBJ2-7; D is unresolved. The CDR3 has 12 amino acids. In germline, CDR1 is MDHEN, CDR2 SYDVKM. V was trimmed by 4 bases and J by 3 bases, leaving 7 bases between them. CDR3 amino acids: CASSWQLYEQYF. The CDR3 nucleotides read TGTGCCAGCAGTTGGCAGCTCTACGAGCAGTACTTC.

This clonotype was detected only a few times. The chain has TRBV7-9 and TRBJ2-3; 7 bases align to TRBD2. CDR3 length: 16 residues. CDR1 is SEHNR and CDR2 is FQNEAQ in the germline V gene (reference sequence). V lost 6 bases, J lost 0 bases, and 9 bases stayed unmatched. CDR3 residues: CASRGPGGPSTDTQYF. DNA of the CDR3: TGTGCCAGCAGAGGTCCGGGGGGACCTAGCACAGATACGCAGTATTTT.

The sample holds a few counts of this clonotype. CDR3 sequence reads: CSGARDTEAFF. The CDR3 nucleotides read TGCAGTGGGGCCAGGGACACTGAAGCTTTCTTT. The chain is built from TRBV20-1 and TRBJ1-1; tentative D call: TRBD1 (5 bases). CDR3 length: 11 residues. V was cut by 7 bases and J by 3 bases, with 9 bases left in between. Germline-derived CDR1 and CDR2 are DFQATT and SNEGSKA (reference sequence).

The J gene is TRBJ2-5, the V gene TRBV13; 9 nucleotides align to TRBD2. The J segment lost 2 bases and the V segment lost 5 bases, leaving 9 bases of the junction unmatched. The CDR3 has 16 amino acids. Germline CDR1 PRHDT, CDR2 FYEKMQ (reference sequence). CDR3 sequence: CASSPPPSGIQETQYF. CDR3 DNA sequence: TGTGCCAGCAGCCCCCCCCCTAGCGGGATACAAGAGACCCAGTACTTC.

This clonotype was seen ten or more times. Relative to the germline gene, one junction end is altered; a read error may explain this. The chain recombines TRBV7-7 with TRBJ2-1, with 12 bases that match TRBD2. This CDR3 has 15 amino acids. Germline V gene lookup returns CDR1 SSHAT and CDR2 FNYEAQ (reference sequence). The CDR3 sequence is CASSSSGGAGNEQFF. In DNA, the CDR3 is TGTGCTAGCAGCTCTAGCGGGGGGGCTGGAAATGAGCAGTTCTTC.

The V and J genes are TRBV20-1 and TRBJ2-1; 11 nucleotides agree with TRBD2. J lost 6 bases, V lost 5 bases, and 9 bases had no gene match. The CDR3 extends over 15 amino acids. Germline CDR1 reads DFQATT; CDR2 reads SNEGSKA (reference sequence). Here the CDR3 DNA reads TGCAGTGCTCGTTCACTAGCGGGAGCCTTCAATGAGCAGTTCTTC. Translated, it gives CSARSLAGAFNEQFF.

This clonotype has a count of ten or more. This sequence joins TRBV7-2 and TRBJ2-1; the D is unclear. Germline CDR1 SGHTA, CDR2 FQGNSA. V was pared by 4 bases and J by 13 bases, with 14 bases between. The CDR3 has 12 amino acids. The CDR3 protein is CASSSPSLVQFF. DNA for the CDR3: TGTGCCAGCAGCTCCCCCTCTCTAGTTCAGTTCTTC.

CDR3 DNA: TGCAGTGCTAGGGGGGCCATGAACACTGAAGCTTTCTTT. Translation gives CSARGAMNTEAFF. The V and J genes are TRBV20-1 and TRBJ1-1; a possible D gene is TRBD1 (6 bases). The CDR3 totals 13 residues. Per the germline V gene, CDR1 is DFQATT and CDR2 is SNEGSKA (reference sequence). Trimming removed 3 bases from V and 0 bases from J, with 8 bases in between.

The genes are TRBV24-1 and TRBJ2-3; 9 bases align to TRBD1. Unmatched junction bases numbered 6, after V lost 2 bases and J lost 4 bases. CDR3 size: 16 residues. The germline V gene encodes CDR1 KGHDR and CDR2 SFDVKD. The CDR3 DNA reads TGTGCCACCAGTGATTCCCAGGGGACAGGGTCAGATACGCAGTATTTT. Its protein product is CATSDSQGTGSDTQYF.

This clonotype was detected a few times. V and J are TRBV6-5 and TRBJ2-5; 8 nucleotides line up with TRBD2. Trimming removed 7 bases from V and 5 bases from J; junction bases left unmatched: 15. The germline CDR1 and CDR2 sequences are MNHEY and SVGAGI. The CDR3 spans 16 residues. As DNA, the CDR3 is TGTGCCAGCACCGCCTCCCAGCGGGAGAGGGGTGAGACCCAGTACTTC. The encoded protein is CASTASQRERGETQYF.

The V gene is TRBV27, the J gene TRBJ2-3, with TRBD2 matching 7 bases. Germline loops: CDR1 MNHEY, CDR2 SMNVEV (reference sequence). V trimming: 2 bases; J trimming: 4 bases; junction bases outside the gene matches: 9. CDR3 length equals 16 residues. DNA of the CDR3: TGTGCCAGCAGTTTAATTTGGCGGGAGACCGCAGATACGCAGTATTTT. Translated, it gives CASSLIWRETADTQYF.

J is TRBJ2-1 and V is TRBV7-2, with D hard to call. The ends were cut back, 2 bases at V and 7 bases at J, with 15 bases in the middle. The CDR3 extends over 15 amino acids. Germline CDR1 and CDR2: SGHTA and FQGNSA. The CDR3: CASSLSFSEGNEQFF. In nucleotides, the CDR3 is TGTGCCAGCAGCTTAAGCTTTTCCGAAGGGAATGAGCAGTTCTTC.

The V gene is TRBV5-1, the J gene TRBJ2-2; D may correspond to TRBD1 or TRBD2 (5 bases each). CDR3 length: 13 amino acids. With 8 bases removed from V and 8 bases from J, the gap between germline ends came to 16 bases. Per germline, CDR1 SGHRS and CDR2 YFSETQ. DNA of the CDR3: TGCGCCAGTAAGGGACCATCTCGAGGGGAGCTGTTTTTT. The encoded protein is CASKGPSRGELFF.

This clonotype was recorded at least ten times. The chain couples TRBV27 to TRBJ2-2; D possibly corresponds to TRBD1 (6 bases). The germline V gene has CDR1 MNHEY and CDR2 SMNVEV (reference sequence). Trimming removed 3 bases at V and 1 base at J, with 9 bases between. CDR3 size: 15 residues. The CDR3 nucleotides are TGTGCCAGCAGTTTCCAGACAGGGAACACCGGGGAGCTGTTTTTT. This encodes CASSFQTGNTGELFF.

Only a few counts were recorded for this clonotype. The chain employs TRBV7-8 and TRBJ1-2; D unresolved. The CDR3 extends over 16 amino acids. Germline CDR1 SGHVS, CDR2 FQNEAQ. Trimming shortened V by 4 bases and J by 4 bases, and 19 bases separated the two germline ends. CDR3 amino acids: CASSSFRAQLGYGYTF. The CDR3 nucleotides read TGTGCCAGCAGCTCATTCCGGGCCCAGCTCGGCTATGGCTACACCTTC.

This clonotype appeared a few times. The J gene is TRBJ2-1, the V gene TRBV6-2 or TRBV6-3; possibly TRBD1 for D (6 bases). The CDR3 extends over 13 amino acids. Germline assignment: CDR1 MNHEY and CDR2 SVGEGT. The V gene lost 7 bases and the J gene lost 8 bases, with 15 bases spanning the gap. The CDR3 is CASNTGRRDEQFF. CDR3 coding DNA: TGTGCCAGCAACACAGGGAGAAGGGATGAGCAGTTCTTC.

Many counts were recorded for this clonotype. This chain links TRBV5-1 with TRBJ2-3; D is undetermined. Trimming stripped 3 bases from V and 6 bases from J, with 11 bases between. There are 13 residues in the CDR3. From germline, CDR1 is SGHRS and CDR2 YFSETQ. The CDR3 loop reads CASSSDTLDTQYF. As DNA, the CDR3 is TGCGCCAGCAGCTCCGACACTTTGGATACGCAGTATTTT.

This clonotype was seen a few times. The chain is built from TRBV7-2 and TRBJ2-2; 9 nucleotides line up with TRBD2. Losses at the gene ends were 5 bases for V and 5 bases for J; bases not matched to a gene: 6. The germline V gene has CDR1 SGHTA and CDR2 FQGNSA. The length of the CDR3 is 15 residues. CDR3 coding DNA: TGTGCCAGCAGCCGGGTAGCGGGAGAAACCGGGGAGCTGTTTTTT. This gives the protein CASSRVAGETGELFF.